This section outlines one T cell receptor (beta chain) sequence together with its context. Only CD45RO-negative cells positively selected for CCR7 counted as naive CD8 cells, so terminally differentiated effector memory CD45RA+ cells were excluded. Only in-frame clones appear in the TCRdb table, and some are missing; sequencing was by immunoSEQ multiplex PCR. Of roughly 2.1 million clones listed, 85% to 95% were seen once; the top ten hold more than 1.5%. The CDR3 loop spans 13 amino acids. V lost 5 bases and J 7 bases, leaving 15 bases between the germline ends. Germline V gene sequence: CDR1 SGHNT, CDR2 YYREEE (reference sequence). The sample belongs to a study of shared clonotypes between healthy human individuals.

Sequencing was performed on naive CD8+ T cells from PBMCs. The TCR originated in a man between 18 and 35 years old in good health. Some clones in this sample may be carry-over from other donors' samples. V usage is TRBV5-4 and J usage is TRBJ1-2; the D is unclear. The CDR3 nucleotides are TGTGCCAGCAGGGGCGGAAGGGCGAGTGGCTACACCTTC. It yields the protein CASRGGRASGYTF.